This T cell receptor beta chain comes out of a study of T cell responses to AZD1222 COVID-19 vaccine. Germline assignment: CDR1 SQVTM and CDR2 ANQGSEA. The CDR3 spans 13 residues. Note on this clone: Its antigen is not identified. The junction differs from germline at one of its ends, possibly a read error.

Here immunoSEQ multiplex PCR was the method, and the copy in TCRdb shows in-frame clones only, minus some. The sample lists 20,000 to 25,000 clones; roughly 80% were seen once. Whole-study results and caveats: Repertoire sampling was restricted to post-peak T cell response timepoints. Dominant CD4 TCR responses targeted spike regions 160-218 and 743-854.

The clonotype was recovered from an adult in good health. The chain couples TRBV29-1 to TRBJ1-3; TRBD1 agrees at 9 bases. Sequenced material: peripheral blood, taken on day 0 of AZD1222 vaccination. The CDR3 region has the DNA TGCAGCGTCGCGGGACAGGGAGGAAGCACCATATATTTT. It codes for CSVAGQGGSTIYF.